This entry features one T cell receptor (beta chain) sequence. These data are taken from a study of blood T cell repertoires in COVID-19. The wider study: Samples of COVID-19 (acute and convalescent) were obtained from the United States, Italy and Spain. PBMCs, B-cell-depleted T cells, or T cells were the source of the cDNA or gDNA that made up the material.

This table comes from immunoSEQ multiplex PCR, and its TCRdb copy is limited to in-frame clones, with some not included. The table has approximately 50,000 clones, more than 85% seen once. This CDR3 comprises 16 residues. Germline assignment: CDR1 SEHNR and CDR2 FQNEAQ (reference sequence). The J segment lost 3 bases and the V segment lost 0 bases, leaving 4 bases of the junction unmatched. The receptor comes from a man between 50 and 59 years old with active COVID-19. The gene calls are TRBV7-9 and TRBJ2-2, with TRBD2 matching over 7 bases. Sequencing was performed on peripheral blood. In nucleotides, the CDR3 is TGTGCCAGCAGCTTAGCGGGGGGGATGGACACCGGGGAGCTGTTTTTT. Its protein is CASSLAGGMDTGELFF.